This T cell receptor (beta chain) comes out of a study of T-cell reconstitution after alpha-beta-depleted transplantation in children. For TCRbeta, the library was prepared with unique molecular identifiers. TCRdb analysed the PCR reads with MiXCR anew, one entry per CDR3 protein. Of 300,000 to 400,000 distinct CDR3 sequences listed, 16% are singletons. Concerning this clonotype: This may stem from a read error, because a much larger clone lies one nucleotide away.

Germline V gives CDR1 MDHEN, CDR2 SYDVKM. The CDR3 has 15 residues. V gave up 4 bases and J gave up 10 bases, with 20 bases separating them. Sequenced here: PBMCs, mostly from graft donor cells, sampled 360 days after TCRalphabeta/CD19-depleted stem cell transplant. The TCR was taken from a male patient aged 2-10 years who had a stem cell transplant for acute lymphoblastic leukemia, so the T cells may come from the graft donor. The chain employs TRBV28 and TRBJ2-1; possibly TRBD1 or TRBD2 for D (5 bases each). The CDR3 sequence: CASSSPGPSCTEQFF. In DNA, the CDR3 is TGTGCCAGCAGTTCCCCGGGACCAAGCTGTACCGAGCAGTTCTTC. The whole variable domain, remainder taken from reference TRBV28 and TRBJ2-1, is DVKVTQSSRYLVKRTGEKVFLECVQDMDHENMFWYRQDPGLGLRLIYFSYDVKMKEKGDIPEGYSVSREKKERFSLILESASTNQTSMYLCASSSPGPSCTEQFFGPGTRLTVL.